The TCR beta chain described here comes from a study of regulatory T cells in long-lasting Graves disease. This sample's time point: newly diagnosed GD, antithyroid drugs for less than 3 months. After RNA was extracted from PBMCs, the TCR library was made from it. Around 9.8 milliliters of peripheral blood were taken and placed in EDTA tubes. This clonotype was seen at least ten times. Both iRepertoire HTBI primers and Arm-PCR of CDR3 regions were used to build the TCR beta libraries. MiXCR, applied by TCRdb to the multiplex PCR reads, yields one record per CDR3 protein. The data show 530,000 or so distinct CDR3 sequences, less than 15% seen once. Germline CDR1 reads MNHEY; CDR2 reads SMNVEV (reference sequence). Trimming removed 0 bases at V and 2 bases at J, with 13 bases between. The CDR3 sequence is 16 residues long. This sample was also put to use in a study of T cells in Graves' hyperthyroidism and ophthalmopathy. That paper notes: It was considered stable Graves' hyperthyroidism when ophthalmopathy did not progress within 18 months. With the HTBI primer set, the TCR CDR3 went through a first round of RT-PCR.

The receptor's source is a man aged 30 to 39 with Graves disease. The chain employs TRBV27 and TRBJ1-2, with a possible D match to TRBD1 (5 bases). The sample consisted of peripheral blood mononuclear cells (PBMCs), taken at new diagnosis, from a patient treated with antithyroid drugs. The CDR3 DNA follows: TGTGCCAGCAGTTTATCGGCAGGGCTTCCCAACTATGGCTACACCTTC. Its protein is CASSLSAGLPNYGYTF.